The clone carrying this T cell receptor (beta chain) was seen a handful of times. Its antigen remains unknown. The data stem from a study of T cell repertoires in cytomegalovirus infection. Looking at the study overall: Recently identified HLA-C-restricted and well-studied HLA-B-restricted CMV epitopes were used. Public TCR beta signatures indicated both CMV infection and matching HLA type.

MiXCR, applied by TCRdb to the reads, yields one record per CDR3 protein. Here the sample spans hundreds of thousands of distinct CDR3 sequences, 25% to 30% being singletons. After removal of 6 bases from V and 4 bases from J, the junction contained 9 bases not matched to a gene. Germline CDR1 is MNHNS and CDR2 is SASEGT. This CDR3 has 15 amino acids. The sample here was cultured PBMCs, taken from culture after CMV antigen stimulation. The receptor was isolated from a human donor in good health (CMV status not recorded). Some clones in this sample may be carry-over from other donors' samples. The chain combines TRBV6-1 with TRBJ2-3; 8 nucleotides agree with TRBD1. CDR3 region: CASSTDRGNADTQYF. The CDR3 DNA reads as TGTGCCAGCAGCACCGACAGGGGCAACGCAGATACGCAGTATTTT.